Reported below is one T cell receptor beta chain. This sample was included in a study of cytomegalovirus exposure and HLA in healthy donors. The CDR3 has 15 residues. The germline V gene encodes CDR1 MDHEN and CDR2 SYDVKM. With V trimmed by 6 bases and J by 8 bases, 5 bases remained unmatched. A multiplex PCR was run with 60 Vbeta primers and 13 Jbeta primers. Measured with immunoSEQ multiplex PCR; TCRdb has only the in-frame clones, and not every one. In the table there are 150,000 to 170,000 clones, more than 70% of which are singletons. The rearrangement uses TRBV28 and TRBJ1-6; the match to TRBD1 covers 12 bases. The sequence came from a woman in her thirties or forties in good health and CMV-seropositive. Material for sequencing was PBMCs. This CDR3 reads CASRAGQGAYSPLHF. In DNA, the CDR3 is TGTGCCAGCAGAGCGGGACAGGGGGCTTATTCACCCCTCCACTTT.